This T cell receptor (beta chain) is drawn from a study of blood T cell repertoires in COVID-19. Study-level information: Specimens from acute and convalescent COVID-19 originated in the United States, Italy and Spain. Sources were T cells, B-cell-depleted T cells, or PBMCs; the material itself was cDNA or gDNA.

Authors' processing steps: The authors estimated nucleated cell counts from reference gene primer amplification. TCRdb's copy holds only in-frame clones and misses some; the assay was immunoSEQ multiplex PCR. The D gene and trimming were derived from the DNA, and the V and J assignments and clone size from that table. The table shows 300,000 or so clones, with approximately 90% occurring only once. The CDR3 spans 14 residues. Trimming took 4 bases from V and 5 from J, leaving 14 bases between them. Germline assignment: CDR1 LGHNA and CDR2 YNFKEQ. The V call is TRBV4-2, the J call TRBJ1-2, with D maybe TRBD1 (5 bases). The sequencing input was peripheral blood. The clonotype originates from a woman in her thirties or forties with acute or convalescent COVID-19. The CDR3 DNA reads TGTGCCAGCAGCCGGTCCAGGGCCAGTTATGGCTACACCTTC. Encoded protein: CASSRSRASYGYTF.